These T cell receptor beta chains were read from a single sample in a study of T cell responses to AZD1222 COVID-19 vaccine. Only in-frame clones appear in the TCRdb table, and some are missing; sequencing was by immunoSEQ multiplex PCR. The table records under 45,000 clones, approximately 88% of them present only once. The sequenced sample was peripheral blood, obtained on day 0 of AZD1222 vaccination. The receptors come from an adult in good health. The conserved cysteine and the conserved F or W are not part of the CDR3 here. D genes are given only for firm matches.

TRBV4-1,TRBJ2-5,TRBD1,ASSPGQGDAETQY
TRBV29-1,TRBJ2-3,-,SVDPRDDADTQY
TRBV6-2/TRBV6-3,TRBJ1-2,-,ASSYAPESYGYT
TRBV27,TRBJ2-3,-,ASSSTGYDTQY
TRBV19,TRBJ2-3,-,ASKRSLGGDTQY
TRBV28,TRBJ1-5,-,ASSPGGASNQPQH
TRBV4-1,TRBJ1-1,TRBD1,ASSLHSQGDTEAF
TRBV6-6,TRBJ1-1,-,ASSYSMVSLSTEAF
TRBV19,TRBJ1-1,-,ASSPTLVSRNTEAF
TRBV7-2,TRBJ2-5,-,ASSLAGIAETQY
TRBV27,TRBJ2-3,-,ASSLGQGLGTDTQY
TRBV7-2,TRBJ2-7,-,ASSPQGSSLEQY
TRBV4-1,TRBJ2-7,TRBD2,ASSFRLAGTYEQY
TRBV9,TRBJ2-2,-,ASNKGVAANTGELF
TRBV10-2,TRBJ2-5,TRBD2,ASSRAGGETQY
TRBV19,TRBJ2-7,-,ASSKHRDGAYEQY
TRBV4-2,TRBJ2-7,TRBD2,ASSQEPLAGGAYEQY
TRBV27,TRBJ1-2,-,ASSLGGDYGYT
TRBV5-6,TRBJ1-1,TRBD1,ASGDRGVNTEAF
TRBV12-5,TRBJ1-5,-,ASGLDAALLWH
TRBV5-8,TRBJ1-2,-,ASSLDGSYGYT
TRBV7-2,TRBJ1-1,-,ASSLVAALDTEAF
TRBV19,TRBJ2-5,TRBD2,ASSLRPGTSGGETQY
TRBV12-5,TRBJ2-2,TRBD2,ASGLDREDNTGELF
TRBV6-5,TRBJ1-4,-,ASSYGVPVEKLF
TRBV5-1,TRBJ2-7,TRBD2,ASSLLTGGPLTYEQY
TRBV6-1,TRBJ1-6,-,ASSEAQARRDSPLH
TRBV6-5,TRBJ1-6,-,ATLAGTLNSPLH
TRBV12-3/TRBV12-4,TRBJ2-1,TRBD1,ASSTGGREQF
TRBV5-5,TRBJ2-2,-,ASSFGPGELF
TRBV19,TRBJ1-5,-,ASSIGSGGAQH
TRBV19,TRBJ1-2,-,ASSTTQTYGYT
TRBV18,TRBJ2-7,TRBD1,ASRMGTASSYEQY
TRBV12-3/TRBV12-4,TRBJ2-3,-,ASAAERTDTQY
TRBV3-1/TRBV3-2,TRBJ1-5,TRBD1,ASSQGQGKNQPQH
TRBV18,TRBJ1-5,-,ASSPGSSNQPQH
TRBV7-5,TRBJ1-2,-,ARSRPQGAEGYT
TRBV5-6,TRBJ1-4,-,ASSLEMAGEKLF
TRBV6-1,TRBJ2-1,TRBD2,ASSEASGSNNEQF
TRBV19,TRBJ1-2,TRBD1,ASSARQGDYGYT
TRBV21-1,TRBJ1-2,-,ASGHGSTQRYPIHYGYT
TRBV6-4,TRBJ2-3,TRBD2,ASSPTSGNADTQY
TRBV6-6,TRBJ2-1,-,ASSYSSTYNEQF
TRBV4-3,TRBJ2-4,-,ASSQDGLAKNIQY
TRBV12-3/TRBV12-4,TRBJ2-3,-,ASSATGDTQY
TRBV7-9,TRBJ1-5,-,ASSYVGGPYSNQPQH
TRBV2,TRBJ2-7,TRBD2,ASRENLSGTNYEQY
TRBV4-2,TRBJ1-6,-,ASSQEAGYNSPLH
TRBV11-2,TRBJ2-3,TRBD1,ASSFTGAADTQY
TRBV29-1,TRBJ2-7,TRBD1,SGWARRDRGPYEQY
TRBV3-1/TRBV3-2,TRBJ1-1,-,ASSQVSTGPEAF
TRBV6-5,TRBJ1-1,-,ASSHAPKVEAF
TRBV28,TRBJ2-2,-,ASNGTVWTGELF
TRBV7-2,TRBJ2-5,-,ASSLVAAQETQY
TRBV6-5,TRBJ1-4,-,ASRMGATNEKLF
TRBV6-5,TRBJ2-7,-,ASTSLDRGSYEQY
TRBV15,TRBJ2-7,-,ATSREGVTYEQY
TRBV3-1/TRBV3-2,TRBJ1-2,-,ASSRELGGGDYGYT